The 21 T cell receptor beta chains listed next were all sequenced from one sample in a study of blood T cell repertoires in COVID-19. Libraries were prepared by immunoSEQ multiplex PCR; TCRdb keeps only in-frame clonotypes and omits some of them. The table lists some 210,000 clones, 80% to 90% of them singletons. The sample comprised PBMCs or T cells enriched from blood (not recorded which). The receptor set was obtained from a middle-aged man who had recovered from COVID-19.

The rearrangement joins TRBV20-1 to TRBJ1-6; D might be TRBD1 (6 bases). The germline gives CDR1 DFQATT, CDR2 SNEGSKA (reference sequence). This CDR3 is built from 16 residues. With 3 bases removed from V and 8 bases from J, the gap between germline ends came to 20 bases. The CDR3 sequence is CSASQSYRVRDSPLHF. The CDR3 bases are TGCAGTGCTAGTCAATCATACAGGGTAAGGGATTCACCCCTCCACTTT.

The chain combines TRBV9 with TRBJ1-1; D might be TRBD1 (6 bases). Looked up from germline, CDR1 is SGDLS and CDR2 is YYNGEE. The CDR3 sequence is 13 residues long. Trimming removed 0 bases at V and 3 bases at J, with 6 bases between. The CDR3 DNA reads TGTGCCAGCAGCGTAGACAGGGACACTGAAGCTTTCTTT. Encoded protein: CASSVDRDTEAFF.

This rearrangement joins TRBV11-2 to TRBJ1-2, with D possibly being TRBD1 (6 bases). V lost 2 bases and J lost 0, with 10 bases in between. Germline V gives CDR1 SGHAT, CDR2 FQNNGV. CDR3 length: 15 amino acids. Here the CDR3 DNA reads TGTGCCAGCAGCTTATGGACAGAAGCTAACTATGGCTACACCTTC. Its translation is CASSLWTEANYGYTF.

This clone was detected once. J is TRBJ1-2 and V is TRBV12-5, with D unresolved. V lost 7 bases to trimming and J lost 8 bases, with 26 bases between them. The germline gives CDR1 LGHNT, CDR2 FRNRAP. The CDR3 totals 16 residues. The CDR3 here is CASASEAGSQSWGYTF. The CDR3 DNA reads TGTGCTAGTGCCTCAGAAGCGGGCTCCCAATCTTGGGGCTACACCTTC.

This clone was observed a few times. V and J are TRBV10-3 and TRBJ2-1, with a tentative D call TRBD2 (5 bases). The germline CDR1 and CDR2 sequences are ENHRY and SYGVKD. Trimming took off 6 bases at V and 9 bases at J, with 21 bases between the two ends. CDR3 length equals 15 residues. This chain's CDR3 is CAISPKTVDRGEQFF. The DNA of the CDR3 is TGTGCCATCAGCCCCAAAACAGTCGACCGGGGTGAGCAGTTCTTC.

The rearrangement joins TRBV30 to TRBJ1-6; tentatively, D is TRBD1 (6 bases). The V gene's germline CDR1 is GTSNPN and CDR2 SVGIG (reference sequence). The V and J ends lost 5 bases and 4 bases respectively, with 9 bases between them. This CDR3 is built from 13 residues. CDR3 sequence: CAWAGQYNSPLHF. DNA of the CDR3: TGTGCCTGGGCGGGACAATATAATTCACCCCTCCACTTT.

This clone was found a few times. The CDR3 sequence is CASSLTGVTGNTIYF. The CDR3 coding sequence is TGTGCCAGCAGTTTGACGGGAGTAACTGGAAACACCATATATTTT. The rearrangement joins TRBV2 to TRBJ1-3; D gene uncertain. CDR1 and CDR2 (germline): SNHLY, FYNNEI. Between the trimmed V and J ends, which lost 5 bases and 2 bases, there was a span of 13 bases. The CDR3 consists of 15 residues.

V is TRBV14 and J is TRBJ1-4; D is uncertain. This CDR3 has 15 residues. The germline CDR1 and CDR2 sequences are SGHDN and FVKESK. With 4 bases removed from V and 0 bases from J, the gap between germline ends came to 9 bases. The CDR3 spells CASSRTVPTNEKLFF. The CDR3 DNA is TGTGCCAGCAGCCGTACAGTTCCAACTAATGAAAAACTGTTTTTT.

The chain combines TRBV12-5 with TRBJ1-2, with D unclear. With 1 base removed from V and 3 bases from J, the gap between germline ends came to 9 bases. There are 14 residues in the CDR3. CDR1 is LGHNT and CDR2 is FRNRAP in the germline V gene. Here the CDR3 reads CASGLDRRHYGYTF. In nucleotides, the CDR3 is TGTGCTAGTGGTTTGGACAGAAGGCACTATGGCTACACCTTC.

The chain combines TRBV14 with TRBJ2-3; TRBD2 matches at 12 bases. CDR1 is SGHDN and CDR2 is FVKESK in the germline V gene. J gave up 0 bases and V 6 bases, and 13 bases lay outside the gene matches. CDR3 size: 19 residues. The CDR3, as DNA: TGTGCCAGCAGTTTAGAGGTTCTAGCGGGGGGGCTTAGCACAGATACGCAGTATTTT. This gives the protein CASSLEVLAGGLSTDTQYF.

In its sample, this clone was seen many times. The genes are TRBV10-3 and TRBJ2-7, with 7 positions matching TRBD2. Germline CDR1 is ENHRY and CDR2 is SYGVKD. V lost 0 bases, J lost 0 bases, and 5 bases stayed unmatched. This CDR3 is built from 16 residues. CDR3 nucleotide sequence: TGTGCCATCAGTGAGTCGAGCGGGGCCTTCTCCTACGAGCAGTACTTC. It codes for CAISESSGAFSYEQYF.

The J gene is TRBJ1-1, the V gene TRBV15, with 7 bases lining up with TRBD1. The ends lost 1 base at V and 4 bases at J; junction bases unmatched: 3. The length of the CDR3 is 14 residues. Germline V gives CDR1 LNHNV, CDR2 YYDKDF (reference sequence). The CDR3 DNA is TGTGCCACCAGCAGAGGAAACAGGGGCACTGAAGCTTTCTTT. It specifies CATSRGNRGTEAFF.

This clone has only a few counts. The rearrangement links TRBV11-2 to TRBJ1-3, with D possibly TRBD1 on 5 matching bases. The germline V gene encodes CDR1 SGHAT and CDR2 FQNNGV. The CDR3 spans 13 residues. V was cut by 5 bases and J by 4 bases, with 9 bases left in between. The CDR3 DNA reads TGTGCCAGCAGCGTTTACAGGGGAAACACCATATATTTT. Its translation: CASSVYRGNTIYF.

This chain joins TRBV6-6 and TRBJ1-1; 10 bases map to TRBD1. Germline V gives CDR1 MNHNY, CDR2 SVGAGI (reference sequence). CDR3 length: 15 amino acids. Trimming at V came to 5 bases and at J to 5 bases, leaving 8 bases not matched to a gene. The CDR3 spells CASSTRQGAQTEAFF. The CDR3 DNA is TGTGCCAGCAGTACCAGACAGGGGGCCCAAACTGAAGCTTTCTTT.

This chain joins TRBV28 and TRBJ1-4, with 8 bases lining up with TRBD1. Germline-derived CDR1 and CDR2 are MDHEN and SYDVKM. This CDR3 region has 15 residues. J was trimmed by 8 bases and V by 7 bases; bases with no gene match: 12. CDR3 nucleotide sequence: TGTGCCAGCAACACCCTCAGGGGGCTTAGGGAAAAACTGTTTTTT. This sequence encodes CASNTLRGLREKLFF. Filled out from reference TRBV28 and TRBJ1-4, the complete variable domain reads DVKVTQSSRYLVKRTGEKVFLECVQDMDHENMFWYRQDPGLGLRLIYFSYDVKMKEKGDIPEGYSVSREKKERFSLILESASTNQTSMYLCASNTLRGLREKLFFGSGTQLSVL.

This sequence joins TRBV28 and TRBJ2-6; D might be TRBD2 (6 bases). The CDR3 has 15 amino acids. The germline V gene has CDR1 MDHEN and CDR2 SYDVKM. Trimming left V 3 bases short and J 1 base short, with 7 bases between. CDR3 region: CASSLGGSGANVLTF. The CDR3, as DNA: TGTGCCAGCAGTTTGGGGGGTTCTGGGGCCAACGTCCTGACTTTC.

V is TRBV24-1 and J is TRBJ2-7; possibly TRBD1 for D (6 bases). The CDR3 covers 15 residues. V was trimmed by 6 bases and J by 2 bases, leaving 16 bases between them. The germline V gene encodes CDR1 KGHDR and CDR2 SFDVKD. CDR3 sequence: CATSSGQKYPYEQYF. In nucleotides, the CDR3 is TGTGCCACCAGTTCAGGACAGAAGTATCCCTACGAGCAGTACTTC.

The chain recombines TRBV3-1 (or the pseudogene TRBV3-2) with TRBJ2-1, with D perhaps TRBD1 (6 bases). In germline, CDR1 is LGHDT, CDR2 YNNKEL (reference sequence). Trimming cost V 3 bases and J 7 bases, with 16 bases left between them. This CDR3 has 15 amino acids. The CDR3 here is CASSQLGHSYNEQFF. Written as DNA, the CDR3 is TGTGCCAGCAGCCAGCTGGGACATTCGTATAATGAGCAGTTCTTC.

CDR3 amino acids: CASSLQGTEQYF. The CDR3 nucleotides read TGTGCCAGCAGCCTACAGGGGACCGAGCAGTACTTC. V gene TRBV7-9 combines with J gene TRBJ2-7; 7 bases are a match to TRBD1. The V gene end was trimmed by 5 bases and the J gene end by 6 bases; junction bases not matched to a gene: 4. This CDR3 has 12 amino acids. Germline-derived CDR1 and CDR2 are SEHNR and FQNEAQ (reference sequence).

The chain uses TRBV9 and TRBJ1-5; D possibly corresponds to TRBD1 (5 bases). The CDR3 is 18 amino acids. The germline V gene has CDR1 SGDLS and CDR2 YYNGEE. V lost 0 bases and J 6 bases, leaving 22 bases between the germline ends. CDR3 loop: CASSVVGPVLWGGQPQHF. In nucleotides, the CDR3 is TGTGCCAGCAGCGTAGTGGGGCCCGTTCTTTGGGGCGGTCAGCCCCAGCATTTT. Together with reference TRBV9 and TRBJ1-5, the CDR3 gives the full variable domain: DSGVTQTPKHLITATGQRVTLRCSPRSGDLSVYWYQQSLDQGLQFLIQYYNGEERAKGNILERFSAQQFPDLHSELNLSSLELGDSALYFCASSVVGPVLWGGQPQHFGDGTRLSIL.

The rearrangement joins TRBV15 to TRBJ2-1; 8 bases are a match to TRBD1. This CDR3 spans 14 amino acids. V trimming: 1 base; J trimming: 8 bases; junction bases outside the gene matches: 4. Germline assignment: CDR1 LNHNV and CDR2 YYDKDF (reference sequence). In DNA form, the CDR3 reads TGTGCCACCAGCAGAGCCGGGACAGGCGATGAGCAGTTCTTC. This codes for CATSRAGTGDEQFF.